This T cell receptor (beta chain) was documented in a study of long-term antiretroviral therapy in people with HIV. The wider study: Samples collected earliest predate the 2015 immediate-ART recommendation by about a decade.

This CDR3 is built from 16 residues. Looked up from germline, CDR1 is MDHEN and CDR2 is SYDVKM. Trimming took 6 bases from V and 11 from J, leaving 26 bases between them. With survey level as its setting, the immunoSEQ assay was v3.0. The repertoire was sequenced with immunoSEQ multiplex PCR; TCRdb's copy has only in-frame clones and lacks some. Of approximately 19,000 clones in the sample, about four fifths were seen once. Regarding the study as a whole: Clonotypes expanded prior to ART showed repertoire dominance at all sampled time points.

This clone was recorded a few times. What it recognizes is unknown. The sequenced sample was unsorted PBMCs, obtained at the start of antiretroviral therapy, before treatment. This receptor was obtained from a man between 18 and 29 years old with HIV. V usage is TRBV28 and J usage is TRBJ1-5, with a weak D call TRBD1 (6 bases). The CDR3 DNA follows: TGTGCCAGCAGCGGACAGCGGGGGACAATATCAGTAGCCCAGCATTTT. It specifies CASSGQRGTISVAQHF.